This TCR beta chain was documented in a study of blood T cell repertoires in COVID-19 (TCRdb year 2020). Some background on the complete study: Samples from collaborators originated in the United States, Italy and Spain and spanned both the acute and convalescent phases of COVID-19. Samples came from the ongoing ImmuneRACE study (first 160 participants) plus 1,254 subjects from 6 global collaborators. The repertoires were released in a freely available public database intended as a resource for research on the immune response to SARS-CoV-2. HLA class I and class II types, where available, came from metadata supplied by the sample provider rather than from assay-based typing. Sample metadata almost always included a de-identified subject ID, COVID-19 status, age in years and sex. Deeply sampled blood TCRbeta repertoires from subjects exposed to, actively infected with, or recovered from COVID-19 were included in the dataset. The prospective study material was composed of cDNA or gDNA derived from T cells, B-cell-depleted T cells, or PBMCs. The paper's findings and limits, for the study overall: The quantity of clinical and demographic metadata differed by source and by participant and was supplied without curation.

Reading the germline V gene (reference sequence) gives CDR1 SGHNT and CDR2 YYREEE. V lost 0 bases and J lost 10 bases; the stretch between them is 10 bases long. The CDR3 sequence holds 12 residues, the cysteine and phenylalanine included. This entry keeps only the CDR3 DNA: 36 bases, framed from base 1. TCRbeta CDR3 regions were amplified from genomic DNA using the immunoSEQ Assay, a bias-controlled multiplex PCR. The published analysis was carried out like this. Within the assay, amplification of reference gene primers was used to estimate how many nucleated cells each sample contained. Sequence reads were collapsed and filtered to measure the absolute abundance of every unique TCRbeta CDR3 rearrangement. For each sample, productive Simpson clonality was calculated as the square root of Simpson's diversity index over productive rearrangements. The table was pulled from immuneACCESS by TCRdb, which kept in-frame rearrangements only. Such tables lose some clones; where checked, under half of the loss comes from unresolved V genes, and the rest has no known cause. The D gene and trimming were derived from the DNA, and the V and J assignments and clone size from that table. This sample has under 95,000 clones in its table, and approximately 80% of those were observed once. The ten largest account for around 10% of the sample.

With regard to this clone: The clone's antigen remains unknown. No base-level quality is on record; no much larger clone is a single base apart.

Whole blood was collected in K2EDTA tubes by collaborating institutions according to the institutions' own protocols. For TCRbeta analysis, collaborators shipped samples as frozen whole blood, isolated PBMCs, or DNA extracted from either of those sample types. The chain employs TRBV5-4 and TRBJ1-1, with the D gene uncertain. The clonotype comes from a man aged 50 to 60 with acute or convalescent COVID-19. The specimen sequenced was peripheral blood. The CDR3 loop reads CASSLEDFGAFF. The nucleotide sequence reads as follows: TGTGCCAGCAGCTTGGAAGATTTCGGAGCTTTCTTT.